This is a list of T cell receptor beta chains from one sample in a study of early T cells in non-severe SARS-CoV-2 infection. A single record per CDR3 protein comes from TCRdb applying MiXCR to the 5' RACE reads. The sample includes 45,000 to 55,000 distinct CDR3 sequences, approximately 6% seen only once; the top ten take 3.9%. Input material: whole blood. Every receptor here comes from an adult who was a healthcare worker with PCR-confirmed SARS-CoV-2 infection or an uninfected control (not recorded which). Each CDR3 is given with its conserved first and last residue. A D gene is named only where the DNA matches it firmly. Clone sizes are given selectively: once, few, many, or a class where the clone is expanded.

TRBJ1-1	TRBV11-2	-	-	TGTGCCAGCAGCTTCCCGAGGGGGGGGCTAGGCACTGAAGCTTTCTTT	CASSFPRGGLGTEAFF
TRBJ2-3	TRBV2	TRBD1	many	TGTGCCAGCTCGGGGACAGGGCACGGCACAGATACGCAGTATTTT	CASSGTGHGTDTQYF
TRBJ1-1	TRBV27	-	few	TGTGCCAGCAGCCTCGACAGGTCTCCACCCGGGAACACTGAAGCTTTCTTT	CASSLDRSPPGNTEAFF
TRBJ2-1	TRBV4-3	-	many	TGCGCCAGCAGCCAACTCCTGCTGACCGCGCAGTTCTTC	CASSQLLLTAQFF
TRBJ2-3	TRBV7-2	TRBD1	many	TGTGCCAGCAGTTCCGGGACAGGGGCAGATACGCAGTATTTT	CASSSGTGADTQYF
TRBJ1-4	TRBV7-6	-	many	TGTGCCAGCAGCCCTAGGACGGGGGAACTGTTTTTT	CASSPRTGELFF
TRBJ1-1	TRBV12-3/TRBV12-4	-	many	TGTGCCAGCAGCTCTGGACGTAGGGGGGCTGAAGCTTTCTTT	CASSSGRRGAEAFF
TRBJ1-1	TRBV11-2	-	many	TGTGCCAGCAGCCACCCCGGGGGATTGAACACTGAAGCTTTCTTT	CASSHPGGLNTEAFF
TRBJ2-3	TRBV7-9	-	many	TGTGCCAGCAGCTACCTGGGGGCAGATACGCAGTATTTT	CASSYLGADTQYF
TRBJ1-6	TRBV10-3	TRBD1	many	TGTGCCATCAGTCGGGACAGGCCGTCTGGTTCACCCCTCCACTTT	CAISRDRPSGSPLHF
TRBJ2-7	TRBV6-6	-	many	TGTGCCAGCACACAGACAGGGCGGGGCTACGAGCAGTACTTC	CASTQTGRGYEQYF
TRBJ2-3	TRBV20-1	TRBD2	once	TGCAGTGCTAGAGATCGGGAGGTGAGCACAGATACGCAGTATTTT	CSARDREVSTDTQYF
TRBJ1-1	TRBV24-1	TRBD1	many	TGTGCCACCAGTGACAGGGGGCTGAACACTGAAGCTTTCTTT	CATSDRGLNTEAFF
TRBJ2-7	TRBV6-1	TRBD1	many	TGTGCCAGCAGTGAGGGGACAGGGGGCTTCTACGAGCAGTACTTC	CASSEGTGGFYEQYF
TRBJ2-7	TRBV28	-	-	TGTGCCAGCAGTTTGGCTGGACAGGGAGGGCTGTACGAGCAGTACTTC	CASSLAGQGGLYEQYF
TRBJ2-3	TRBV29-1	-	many	TGCAGCGTGTCGCTGCTAACGGGTCTCGCAGATACGCAGTATTTT	CSVSLLTGLADTQYF
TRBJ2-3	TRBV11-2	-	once	TGTGCCAGCAGCTTAGCTGGGGGACCCCGCACAGATACGCAGTATTTT	CASSLAGGPRTDTQYF
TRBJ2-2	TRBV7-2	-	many	TGTGCCAGCAGCTCGAACACCGGGGAGCTGTTTTTT	CASSSNTGELFF
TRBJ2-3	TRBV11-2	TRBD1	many	TGTGCCAGCAGCTTCCTGGGAGTCAGACAGGGGGGCGATACGCAGTATTTT	CASSFLGVRQGGDTQYF
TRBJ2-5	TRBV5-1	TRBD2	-	TGCGCCAGCAGCCGCCAATCGACTAGCGGACAAGAGACCCAGTACTTC	CASSRQSTSGQETQYF
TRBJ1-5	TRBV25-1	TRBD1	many	TGTGCCAGCAGTGAATACGGGACAGGGAACTATCAGCCCCAGCATTTT	CASSEYGTGNYQPQHF
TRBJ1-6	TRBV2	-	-	TGTGCCAGCGGGGCGGTGATTAATTCACCCCTCCACTTT	CASGAVINSPLHF
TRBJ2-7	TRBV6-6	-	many	TGTGCCAGCAGTTACTCCCGGACCCCCCTCTACGAGCAGTACTTC	CASSYSRTPLYEQYF
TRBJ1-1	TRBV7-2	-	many	TGTGCCAACAGCTCAAGCGGGGGCGGGACTGAAGCTTTCTTT	CANSSSGGGTEAFF
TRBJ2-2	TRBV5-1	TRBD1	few	TGCGCCAGCAGCCTCGGAACAGGGGTGACCGGGGAGCTGTTTTTT	CASSLGTGVTGELFF
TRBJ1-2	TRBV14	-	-	TGTGCCAGCAGCCAAGATTGGAAAGATCGGGGACGCGGCAACTATGGCTACACCTTC	CASSQDWKDRGRGNYGYTF
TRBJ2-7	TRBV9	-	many	TGTGCCAGCAGCGTTGGAGGTGAGCAGTACTTC	CASSVGGEQYF
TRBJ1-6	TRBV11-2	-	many	TGTGCCAGCAGCTTAGTCATCCAAAATAATTCACCCCTCCACTTT	CASSLVIQNNSPLHF
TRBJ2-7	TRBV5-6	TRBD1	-	TGTGCCAGCAGCCGGGATGGGACAGGGCTTTACGAGCAGTACTTC	CASSRDGTGLYEQYF
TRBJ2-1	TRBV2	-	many	TGTGCCAGCAGTGATGACCTACCCCCGGAGCAGTTCTTC	CASSDDLPPEQFF
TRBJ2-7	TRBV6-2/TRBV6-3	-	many	TGTGCCAGCAGTCGGAGCCGGGACGGAGCCTACGAGCAGTACTTC	CASSRSRDGAYEQYF
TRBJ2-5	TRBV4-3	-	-	TGCGCCAGCAGCCAAGATTCTCCCAGCCGGCGGTACTTC	CASSQDSPSRRYF
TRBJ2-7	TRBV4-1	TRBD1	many	TGCGCCAGCAGCCAGTCCCCGGGACAGGGTTTTTCTAGGCAGTACTTC	CASSQSPGQGFSRQYF
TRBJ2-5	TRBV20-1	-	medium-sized	TGCAGTGCTAGAGGCGGTAGCCTCTCGGAGACCCAGTACTTC	CSARGGSLSETQYF
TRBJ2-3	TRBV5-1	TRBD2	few	TGCGCCAGCAGCTTGGGAGGCGGGGGATCCCTTAGCACAGATACGCAGTATTTT	CASSLGGGGSLSTDTQYF